The 3 T cell receptor beta chains below were found in one sample sequenced in a study of T cells in localized non-small cell lung cancer. Measured with immunoSEQ multiplex PCR; TCRdb has only the in-frame clones, and not every one. The sample has more than 20,000 clones; 86% are singletons. This specimen consisted of peripheral blood, obtained before any cancer treatment. The receptors originated from a female donor of 60 years or more with stage I lung adenocarcinoma.

The rearrangement links TRBV4-1 to TRBJ2-5; 13 bases map to TRBD2. The CDR3 sequence is 17 residues long. Germline values: CDR1 MGHRA, CDR2 YSYEKL. Unmatched junction bases numbered 6, after V lost 4 bases and J lost 1 base. DNA for the CDR3: TGCGCCAGCAGCCGTATCACTAGCGGGGGGGGCCAAGAGACCCAGTACTTC. It encodes CASSRITSGGGQETQYF.

This clone has only one observation. The rearrangement joins TRBV11-2 to TRBJ2-3; 16 bases are a match to TRBD2. CDR1 is SGHAT, CDR2 FQNNGV, per germline. The CDR3 sequence is 17 residues long. Trimming at V came to 4 bases and at J to 3 bases, leaving 4 bases not matched to a gene. The CDR3 region has the DNA TGTGCCAGCAGCTCGGGACTAGCGGGAGGGAAGACAGATACGCAGTATTTT. It encodes CASSSGLAGGKTDTQYF.

V usage is TRBV6-6 and J usage is TRBJ2-5; D could derive from TRBD1 or TRBD2 (5 bases each). The germline V and J ends were trimmed by 4 bases and 7 bases, with 13 bases remaining between them. CDR3 length: 13 amino acids. Per the germline V gene, CDR1 is MNHNY and CDR2 is SVGAGI (reference sequence). The CDR3 nucleotides are TGTGCCAGCAGTTCGCCGGGTGGGGGGACCCAGTACTTC. Amino acids: CASSSPGGGTQYF.